The 27 T cell receptor beta chains presented below share a single source sample, sequenced in a study of a mutant IDH1 vaccine in newly diagnosed glioma. No cognate antigen is known for these TCRs. Sample time point: week 35, safety follow-up. Vaccine doses each comprised 300 ug of mutant IDH1 20-mer peptide, with topical imiquimod. Libraries were prepared by immunoSEQ multiplex PCR; TCRdb keeps only in-frame clonotypes and omits some of them. The sample contains nearly 55,000 clones, 80% to 85% of which appear only once. Sequencing used PBMCs, obtained from a glioma patient whose treatment included an IDH1 peptide vaccine. The source of these receptors is a woman aged 18 to 35 with glioma.

This rearrangement joins TRBV20-1 to TRBJ2-3; D is unresolved. This CDR3 is built from 11 residues. Germline V gene lookup returns CDR1 DFQATT and CDR2 SNEGSKA (reference sequence). Trimming pared 3 bases from V and 4 bases from J, leaving 5 bases between. DNA of the CDR3: TGCAGTGCTAGCGCGGCAGATACGCAGTATTTT. Translating gives CSASAADTQYF.

The chain links TRBV2 to TRBJ1-2; 8 bases fit TRBD1. Per the germline V gene, CDR1 is SNHLY and CDR2 is FYNNEI. This CDR3 contains 15 residues. J was trimmed by 4 bases and V by 3 bases; bases with no gene match: 7. The CDR3 is CASSDWTGSPYGYTF. DNA of the CDR3: TGTGCCAGCAGTGATTGGACAGGGAGTCCCTATGGCTACACCTTC. The entire variable domain, with the rest obtained from reference TRBV2 and TRBJ1-2, is as follows: EPEVTQTPSHQVTQMGQEVILRCVPISNHLYFYWYRQILGQKVEFLVSFYNNEISEKSEIFDDQFSVERPDGSNFTLKIRSTKLEDSAMYFCASSDWTGSPYGYTFGSGTRLTVV.

This chain uses TRBV11-3 with TRBJ2-3; unclear D gene. This CDR3 spans 13 amino acids. Trimming removed 5 bases at V and 3 bases at J, with 9 bases between. Per germline, CDR1 SGHNT and CDR2 YENEEA. The CDR3 nucleotides are TGTGCCAGCAGCCGCATGGGAACAGATACGCAGTATTTT. Translating it yields CASSRMGTDTQYF.

The rearrangement uses TRBV5-4 and TRBJ2-6; TRBD1 matches 7 bases. Looked up from germline, CDR1 is SGHNT and CDR2 is YYREEE (reference sequence). V trimming: 1 base; J trimming: 4 bases; junction bases outside the gene matches: 5. The CDR3 sequence is 16 residues long. CDR3 region: CASSLTGAPGANVLTF. Here the CDR3 DNA reads TGTGCCAGCAGCTTGACAGGGGCGCCCGGGGCCAACGTCCTGACTTTC.

The rearrangement links TRBV29-1 to TRBJ1-2; D is ambiguous. The CDR3 has 12 residues. The germline CDR1 and CDR2 sequences are SQVTM and ANQGSEA. The V and J ends lost 7 bases and 0 bases respectively, with 9 bases between them. In DNA, the CDR3 is TGCAGCGCCCGTACACCTAACTATGGCTACACCTTC. Its protein product is CSARTPNYGYTF.

V usage is TRBV5-5 and J usage is TRBJ1-2, with D hard to call. Trimming left V 0 bases short and J 0 bases short, with 9 bases between. This CDR3 has 15 residues. Germline CDR1 SGHKS, CDR2 YYEKEE (reference sequence). The CDR3 DNA follows: TGTGCCAGCAGCTTGGCGGCCGGAACTAACTATGGCTACACCTTC. Translating gives CASSLAAGTNYGYTF.

The V and J genes are TRBV5-1 and TRBJ1-5; D might be TRBD1 (6 bases). This CDR3 is 14 amino acids long. In germline, CDR1 is SGHRS, CDR2 YFSETQ. With 1 base removed from V and 8 bases from J, the gap between germline ends came to 13 bases. CDR3 coding DNA: TGCGCCAGCAGCTTGAGGGCAGGGGTCGAGCCCCAGCATTTT. Amino acids: CASSLRAGVEPQHF.

This clone was counted between two and nine times. The chain recombines TRBV7-9 with TRBJ2-3, with 8 bases lining up with TRBD2. V lost 5 bases, J lost 6 bases, and 7 bases stayed unmatched. Germline V gives CDR1 SEHNR, CDR2 FQNEAQ (reference sequence). There are 14 residues in the CDR3. The CDR3 reads CASSRRGAMDTQYF. In nucleotides, the CDR3 is TGTGCCAGCAGCAGGCGGGGGGCTATGGATACGCAGTATTTT.

The chain uses TRBV4-3 and TRBJ2-1; TRBD2 matches at 15 bases. V shed 3 bases, J shed 9 bases, and the junction held 3 bases outside the gene matches. Germline V gene data show CDR1 as LGHNA and CDR2 as YSLEER. The CDR3 runs 15 residues. The chain's CDR3 is CASSHGLAGGGEQFF. Written as DNA, the CDR3 is TGCGCCAGCAGCCACGGACTAGCGGGGGGGGGTGAGCAGTTCTTC.

This sequence joins TRBV6-5 and TRBJ2-5; TRBD1 matches 8 bases. V shed 4 bases, J shed 3 bases, and the junction held 4 bases outside the gene matches. Germline V gene data show CDR1 as MNHEY and CDR2 as SVGAGI. This CDR3 region has 14 residues. This CDR3 reads CASSFATGEETQYF. CDR3 nucleotide sequence: TGTGCCAGCAGTTTCGCGACAGGGGAAGAGACCCAGTACTTC.

The chain employs TRBV4-2 and TRBJ2-7, with 11 positions matching TRBD1. Looked up from germline, CDR1 is LGHNA and CDR2 is YNFKEQ. CDR3 length: 14 residues. Germline trimming cut 5 bases from V and 5 bases from J; bases unmatched to any gene: 5. The chain's CDR3 is CASSFGTGGDEQYF. The CDR3 nucleotides are TGTGCCAGCAGCTTCGGGACAGGGGGAGACGAGCAGTACTTC.

The rearrangement joins TRBV6-4 to TRBJ2-3, with TRBD2 matching 10 bases. There are 15 residues in the CDR3. Trimming at V came to 2 bases and at J to 1 base, leaving 0 bases not matched to a gene. Germline V gene sequence: CDR1 MRHNA, CDR2 SNTAGT. The CDR3 DNA is TGTGCCAGCAGTGACACTAGCGGGGGCACAGATACGCAGTATTTT. Translation gives CASSDTSGGTDTQYF.

This clone was observed a few times. This rearrangement joins TRBV2 to TRBJ1-1; possible D gene TRBD1, 6 bases. The CDR3 has 13 amino acids. Trimming took off 9 bases at V and 2 bases at J, with 13 bases between the two ends. CDR1 is SNHLY, CDR2 FYNNEI, per germline. The CDR3 reads CARKRTANTEAFF. The CDR3 region has the DNA TGTGCCAGGAAGAGGACAGCCAACACTGAAGCTTTCTTT.

J is TRBJ1-5 and V is TRBV9, with D maybe TRBD1 (5 bases). The CDR3 is 14 amino acids. The germline V gene encodes CDR1 SGDLS and CDR2 YYNGEE. V lost 0 bases and J lost 6, with 10 bases in between. CDR3 nucleotide sequence: TGTGCCAGCAGCGTAGGAGGGGATGCTCAGCCCCAGCATTTT. It encodes CASSVGGDAQPQHF.

The chain recombines TRBV6-4 with TRBJ2-2, with 12 nucleotides matching TRBD1. Unmatched junction bases numbered 4, after V lost 4 bases and J lost 7 bases. Germline V lookup: CDR1 MRHNA, CDR2 SNTAGT. The CDR3 is 15 residues long. CDR3 sequence: CASSVGQGAGGELFF. CDR3 bases: TGTGCCAGCAGTGTGGGACAGGGGGCCGGCGGGGAGCTGTTTTTT.

This chain joins TRBV4-2 and TRBJ2-1; 10 bases match TRBD2. J was trimmed by 6 bases and V by 0 bases; bases with no gene match: 2. This CDR3 spans 15 amino acids. The germline CDR1 and CDR2 sequences are LGHNA and YNFKEQ. CDR3 sequence: CASSQEAGGPNEQFF. The DNA for the CDR3 is TGTGCCAGCAGCCAAGAAGCGGGAGGGCCCAATGAGCAGTTCTTC.

The V gene is TRBV7-3, the J gene TRBJ2-5, with no clear D. Germline V gene sequence: CDR1 SGHTA, CDR2 FQGTGA. The ends were cut back, 4 bases at V and 5 bases at J, with 11 bases in the middle. The CDR3 contains 13 residues. CDR3 in amino acids: CASSYSPAETQYF. The CDR3 DNA reads TGTGCCAGCAGCTACAGCCCCGCGGAGACCCAGTACTTC.

This clone has a single count. The V and J genes are TRBV6-1 and TRBJ2-1, with a tentative D call TRBD1 (7 bases). Trimming pared 1 base from V and 10 bases from J, leaving 14 bases between. The CDR3 runs 14 residues. CDR1 and CDR2 (germline): MNHNS, SASEGT. The CDR3 sequence is CASSEGGGGGEQFF. The CDR3 DNA reads as TGTGCCAGCAGTGAAGGCGGAGGAGGGGGCGAGCAGTTCTTC.

This clone was found a few times. V gene TRBV2 combines with J gene TRBJ1-4, with TRBD1 matching 8 bases. V lost 7 bases, J lost 3 bases, and 4 bases stayed unmatched. The germline V gene has CDR1 SNHLY and CDR2 FYNNEI. CDR3 length: 14 residues. The CDR3 spells CASTGQGSNEKLFF. CDR3 in DNA: TGTGCCAGCACCGGACAGGGTTCTAATGAAAAACTGTTTTTT.

The V call is TRBV11-3, the J call TRBJ1-3; possible D gene TRBD1, 5 bases. The germline V and J ends were trimmed by 4 bases and 1 base, with 8 bases remaining between them. CDR1 SGHNT and CDR2 YENEEA come from the germline V gene. The CDR3 totals 14 residues. The CDR3 DNA follows: TGTGCCAGCAGCTCCAGGGATTCTGGAAACACCATATATTTT. The encoded protein is CASSSRDSGNTIYF.

The chain combines TRBV6-5 with TRBJ1-1, with D unresolved. The CDR3 covers 15 residues. V lost 0 bases and J lost 0, with 8 bases in between. Germline V gene lookup returns CDR1 MNHEY and CDR2 SVGAGI. In nucleotides, the CDR3 is TGTGCCAGCAGTTACTCGGGGAGTTTGAACACTGAAGCTTTCTTT. As protein: CASSYSGSLNTEAFF.

The rearrangement links TRBV19 to TRBJ1-1, with 7 bases identical to TRBD1. V shed 7 bases and J 6 bases; nucleotides not matched to a gene: 11. The length of the CDR3 is 14 residues. Per germline, CDR1 LNHDA and CDR2 SQIVND (reference sequence). CDR3 amino acids: CASTITGEGPEAFF. CDR3 DNA sequence: TGTGCCAGTACCATAACAGGGGAGGGTCCTGAAGCTTTCTTT.

This clone has a handful of counts. V is TRBV9 and J is TRBJ1-1; a weak D match, TRBD1 (6 bases). The germline gives CDR1 SGDLS, CDR2 YYNGEE. The CDR3 loop spans 13 amino acids. V was trimmed by 3 bases and J by 0 bases, leaving 6 bases between them. CDR3 in DNA: TGTGCCAGCAGCGGACAGGTGAACACTGAAGCTTTCTTT. Its protein product is CASSGQVNTEAFF.

This clone was observed a few times. The rearrangement joins TRBV19 to TRBJ2-4; D might be TRBD2 (6 bases). Germline V gives CDR1 LNHDA, CDR2 SQIVND (reference sequence). The V end lost 5 bases, the J end lost 9 bases, and 23 bases lay between the germline ends. The CDR3 covers 16 residues. The CDR3 spells CASSVRDSRRGAIQYF. The DNA for the CDR3 is TGTGCCAGTAGTGTTAGGGACTCTCGCAGAGGGGCCATTCAGTACTTC.

V usage is TRBV7-9 and J usage is TRBJ2-5; a possible D gene is TRBD1 (6 bases). The tail of the sequence fits TRBJ2-7 better, so the J call may be wrong. The germline V gene has CDR1 SEHNR and CDR2 FQNEAQ (reference sequence). This CDR3 contains 14 residues. The CDR3: CASRDGQSPYEQYF. DNA of the CDR3: TGTGCCAGCAGGGACGGACAGTCACCCTACGAGCAGTACTTC.

V and J are TRBV21-1 and TRBJ1-1. TRBV21-1 is a documented pseudogene. There are 14 residues in the CDR3. The CDR3 reads CASSKEEGGAEAFF. The CDR3 nucleotides read TGTGCCAGCAGCAAAGAGGAGGGCGGAGCTGAAGCTTTCTTT.

The V and J genes are TRBV2 and TRBJ2-7, with 7 bases that match TRBD1. CDR1 SNHLY and CDR2 FYNNEI come from the germline V gene. The CDR3 runs 15 residues. V shed 7 bases, J shed 0 bases, and the junction held 9 bases outside the gene matches. CDR3 bases: TGTGCCAGCACCGGAACGGACAGGACCTCCTACGAGCAGTACTTC. It encodes CASTGTDRTSYEQYF.